This is a list of T cell receptor beta chains from one sample in a study of control samples from healthy donors and cancer patients. Profiled with immunoSEQ multiplex PCR; TCRdb holds only in-frame clones, not every one. Of 50,000 to 70,000 clones in the sample, 70% to 90% were seen once. The sample consisted of blood. These receptors were taken from a man aged 50 to 60 in good health. Each CDR3 is given with its conserved first and last residue. Each record gives: J gene, D gene, V gene, CDR3 protein. D genes are given only for firm matches.

TRBJ2-4 NA TRBV28 CASSLNKNIQYF
TRBJ1-6 NA TRBV6-5 CASSHWGGPDSPLHF
TRBJ2-6 NA TRBV6-5 CASRDLSSGANVLTF
TRBJ1-3 NA TRBV18 CASSDFSGHTGNTIYF
TRBJ1-2 NA TRBV29-1 CSVAGIYGYTF
TRBJ2-1 NA TRBV5-1 CASSPAPEPSTGEQFF
TRBJ2-1 TRBD2 TRBV15 CATSDRLAGVNNEQFF
TRBJ1-2 NA TRBV3-1/TRBV3-2 CASSHSRAGYTF
TRBJ2-7 NA TRBV3-1/TRBV3-2 CASSNAGGGYEQYF
TRBJ2-3 TRBD2 TRBV7-9 CASSLGLAAPDTQYF
TRBJ1-2 TRBD1 TRBV7-9 CASSALPGQLEGYTF
TRBJ1-2 NA TRBV18 CASSPPARPGYTF
TRBJ2-7 NA TRBV11-3 CASSGRGRTYEQYF
TRBJ2-1 NA TRBV19 CASSGSKQSSYNEQFF
TRBJ2-1 TRBD2 TRBV27 CASRPTGTRSLYNEQFF
TRBJ2-4 TRBD2 TRBV29-1 CSVDASGIEAKNIQYF
TRBJ2-5 TRBD2 TRBV3-1/TRBV3-2 CASSKGSREWEETQYF
TRBJ1-2 NA TRBV20-1 CSASPENYGYTF
TRBJ2-7 TRBD2 TRBV15 CATSPRGASGSNNSYEQYF
TRBJ2-7 NA TRBV28 CASSLSPSPVSYF
TRBJ2-7 NA TRBV7-3 CASSLTPGGEAGISYEQYF
TRBJ2-7 NA TRBV11-2 CASNYRSSYEQYF
TRBJ2-3 NA TRBV3-1/TRBV3-2 CASSQRDSEDTQYF
TRBJ1-3 NA TRBV30 CAWSVLSGFSGNTIYF
TRBJ1-5 NA TRBV27 CASTLGVNQPQHF
TRBJ2-2 NA TRBV7-9 CASSPLLATGSGELFF
TRBJ2-7 TRBD2 TRBV5-6 CASSLVAGSFGEQYF
TRBJ2-1 NA TRBV6-6 CASSYPLGNEQFF
TRBJ1-5 TRBD1 TRBV27 CASTPTGGNQPQHF
TRBJ2-3 NA TRBV6-5 CASQPADPGDTQYF
TRBJ2-7 TRBD1 TRBV19 CASSIRGPTYEQYF
TRBJ1-2 NA TRBV29-1 CSVNYGDYGYTF
TRBJ2-2 TRBD1 TRBV28 CASDRAPDTGELFF
TRBJ1-6 TRBD1 TRBV27 CASSFWQGENSPLHF
TRBJ1-1 TRBD1 TRBV4-3 CASSQVGQGMVTEAFF
TRBJ2-3 NA TRBV4-3 CASSQVRRTATDTQYF
TRBJ2-5 TRBD1 TRBV11-3 CASSTRTGQETQYF
TRBJ2-3 NA TRBV20-1 CTRANTDTQYF
TRBJ2-5 NA TRBV12-5 CASGLGELLVQETQYF
TRBJ2-7 TRBD1 TRBV30 CAWSGTGFEQYF
TRBJ1-4 NA TRBV19 CASSPKGTANEKLFF
TRBJ2-5 TRBD2 TRBV9 CASSLRAEPLSGDQETQYF
TRBJ2-3 TRBD2 TRBV5-6 CASSFGTSGGTDTQYF
TRBJ1-6 NA TRBV4-3 CASSLTQGSPLHF
TRBJ1-2 NA TRBV6-5 CASSYSLQGVGGYTF
TRBJ2-5 NA TRBV11-2 CASSFRGYRQETQYF
TRBJ2-1 NA TRBV28 CASIEGGGGYNEQFF
TRBJ2-7 TRBD2 TRBV3-1/TRBV3-2 CASSSSEIAGVSVTYEQYF
TRBJ2-7 TRBD1 TRBV29-1 CSADDRGHEQYF
TRBJ2-7 NA TRBV5-1 CASSSTAASDEQYF
TRBJ2-2 TRBD1 TRBV4-2 CASSQEKGGSGELFF
TRBJ2-7 NA TRBV19 CASSRGISYEQYF
TRBJ2-3 NA TRBV29-1 CSVRVDTQYF
TRBJ1-3 NA TRBV7-8 CASSLGTTGNTIYF
TRBJ2-1 NA TRBV5-1 CASSLAAMYGEQFF